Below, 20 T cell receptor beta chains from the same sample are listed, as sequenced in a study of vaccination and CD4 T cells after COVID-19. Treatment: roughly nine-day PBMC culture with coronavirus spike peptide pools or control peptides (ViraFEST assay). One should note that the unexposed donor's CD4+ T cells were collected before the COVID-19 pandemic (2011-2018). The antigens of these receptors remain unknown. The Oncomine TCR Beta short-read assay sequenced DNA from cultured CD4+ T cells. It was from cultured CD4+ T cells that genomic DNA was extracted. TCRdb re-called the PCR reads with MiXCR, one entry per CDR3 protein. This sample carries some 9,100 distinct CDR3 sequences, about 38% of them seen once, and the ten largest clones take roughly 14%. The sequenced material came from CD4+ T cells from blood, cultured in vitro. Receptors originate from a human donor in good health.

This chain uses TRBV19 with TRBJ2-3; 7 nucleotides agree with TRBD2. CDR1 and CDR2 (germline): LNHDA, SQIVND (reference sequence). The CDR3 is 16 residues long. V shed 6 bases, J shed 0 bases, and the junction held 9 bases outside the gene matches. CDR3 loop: CASRPSYGRSTDTQYF. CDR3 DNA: TGTGCCAGTAGGCCCTCGTACGGGAGGAGCACAGATACGCAGTATTTT.

In nucleotides, the CDR3 is TGCGCCAGCAGTCCCTCCCCGCGTCAGCGGGGCCTCCGGGAGACCCAGTACTTC. It codes for CASSPSPRQRGLRETQYF. The chain carries TRBV23-1 and TRBJ2-5; the match to TRBD2 covers 7 bases. TRBV23-1 falls under the ORF class, with uncertain function. V lost 4 bases, J lost 5 bases, and 19 bases stayed unmatched. The CDR3 length is 18 residues.

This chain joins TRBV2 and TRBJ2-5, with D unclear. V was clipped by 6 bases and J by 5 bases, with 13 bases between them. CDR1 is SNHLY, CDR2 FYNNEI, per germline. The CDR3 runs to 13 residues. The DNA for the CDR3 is TGTGCCAGCAGCCGCAGGCCCTTGGAGACCCAGTACTTC. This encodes CASSRRPLETQYF.

CDR3 loop: CATSVGRLAVREQFF. The DNA of the CDR3 is TGTGCCACCAGTGTCGGCCGGCTAGCGGTGCGTGAGCAGTTCTTC. The rearrangement joins TRBV24-1 to TRBJ2-1, with TRBD2 matching 7 bases. With 5 bases clipped from V and 9 bases from J, the junction kept 12 bases outside the gene matches. From germline, CDR1 is KGHDR and CDR2 SFDVKD. This CDR3 contains 15 residues.

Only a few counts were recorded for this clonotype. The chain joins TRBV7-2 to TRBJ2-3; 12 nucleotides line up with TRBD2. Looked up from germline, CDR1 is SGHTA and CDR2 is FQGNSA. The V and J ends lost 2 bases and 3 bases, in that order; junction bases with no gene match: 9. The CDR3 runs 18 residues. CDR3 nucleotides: TGTGCCAGCAGCTTACCTCTAGCGGGAGGGCCGGTAACAGATACGCAGTATTTT. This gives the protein CASSLPLAGGPVTDTQYF.

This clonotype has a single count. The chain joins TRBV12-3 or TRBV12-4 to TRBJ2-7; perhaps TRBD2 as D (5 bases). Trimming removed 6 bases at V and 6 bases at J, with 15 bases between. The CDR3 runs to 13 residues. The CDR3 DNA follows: TGTGCCAGCAGGGTAATCGGGATCGGCGAGCAGTACTTC. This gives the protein CASRVIGIGEQYF.

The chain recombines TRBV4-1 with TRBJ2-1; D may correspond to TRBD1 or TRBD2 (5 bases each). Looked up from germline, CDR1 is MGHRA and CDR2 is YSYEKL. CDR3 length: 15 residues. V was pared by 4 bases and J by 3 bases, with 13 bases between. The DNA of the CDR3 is TGCGCCAGCAGCCGAGGGCAGGGTGGCTACAATGAGCAGTTCTTC. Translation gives CASSRGQGGYNEQFF.

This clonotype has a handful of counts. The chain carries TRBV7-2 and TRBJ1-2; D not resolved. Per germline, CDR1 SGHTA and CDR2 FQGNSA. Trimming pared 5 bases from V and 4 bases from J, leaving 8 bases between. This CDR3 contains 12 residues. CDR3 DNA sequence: TGTGCCAGCAGCCCGACGGGCTATGGCTACACCTTC. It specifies CASSPTGYGYTF.

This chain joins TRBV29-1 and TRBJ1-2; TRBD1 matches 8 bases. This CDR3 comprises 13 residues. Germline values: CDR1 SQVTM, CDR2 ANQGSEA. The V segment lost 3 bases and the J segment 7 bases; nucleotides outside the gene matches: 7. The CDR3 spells CSVDKDRAGGYTF. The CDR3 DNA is TGCAGCGTTGATAAGGACAGGGCGGGTGGCTACACCTTC.

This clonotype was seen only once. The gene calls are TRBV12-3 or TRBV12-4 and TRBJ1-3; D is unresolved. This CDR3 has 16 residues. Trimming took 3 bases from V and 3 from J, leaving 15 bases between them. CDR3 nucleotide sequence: TGTGCCAGCAGTTTGGCTCAAGGGAAAGGTGGAAACACCATATATTTT. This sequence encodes CASSLAQGKGGNTIYF.

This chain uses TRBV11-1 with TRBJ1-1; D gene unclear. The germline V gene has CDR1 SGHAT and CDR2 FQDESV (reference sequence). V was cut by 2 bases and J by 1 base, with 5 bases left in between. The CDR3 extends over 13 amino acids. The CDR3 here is CASSLKGNTEAFF. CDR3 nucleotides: TGTGCCAGCAGCTTAAAGGGGAACACTGAAGCTTTCTTT. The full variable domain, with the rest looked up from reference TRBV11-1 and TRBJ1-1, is EAEVAQSPRYKITEKSQAVAFWCDPISGHATLYWYRQILGQGPELLVQFQDESVVDDSQLPKDRFSAERLKGVDSTLKIQPAELGDSAMYLCASSLKGNTEAFFGQGTRLTVV.

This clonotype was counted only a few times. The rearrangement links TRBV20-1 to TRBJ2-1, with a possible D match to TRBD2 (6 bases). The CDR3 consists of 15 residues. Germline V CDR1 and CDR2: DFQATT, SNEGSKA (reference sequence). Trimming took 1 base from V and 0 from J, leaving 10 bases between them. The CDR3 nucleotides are TGCAGTGCTAGAGGTCGGGGACTCTCCTACAATGAGCAGTTCTTC. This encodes CSARGRGLSYNEQFF.

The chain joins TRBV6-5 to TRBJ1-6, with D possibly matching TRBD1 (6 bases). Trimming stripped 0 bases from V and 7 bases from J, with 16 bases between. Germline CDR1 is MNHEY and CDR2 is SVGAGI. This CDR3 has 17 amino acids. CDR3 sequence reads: CASSYSAWTASNSPLHF. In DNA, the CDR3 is TGTGCCAGCAGTTACTCAGCATGGACAGCTTCCAATTCACCCCTCCACTTT.

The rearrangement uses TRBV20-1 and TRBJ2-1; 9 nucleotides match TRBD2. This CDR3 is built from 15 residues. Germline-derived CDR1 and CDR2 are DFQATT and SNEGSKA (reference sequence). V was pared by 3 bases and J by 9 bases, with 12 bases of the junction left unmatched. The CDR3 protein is CSASEGGRASSEQFF. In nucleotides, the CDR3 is TGCAGTGCTAGTGAGGGCGGGAGGGCCTCTTCTGAGCAGTTCTTC.

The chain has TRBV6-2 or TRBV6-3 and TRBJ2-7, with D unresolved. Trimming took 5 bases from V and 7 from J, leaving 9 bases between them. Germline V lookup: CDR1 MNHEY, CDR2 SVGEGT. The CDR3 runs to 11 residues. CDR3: CASSQIGEQYF. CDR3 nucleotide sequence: TGTGCCAGCAGTCAGATAGGGGAGCAGTACTTC.

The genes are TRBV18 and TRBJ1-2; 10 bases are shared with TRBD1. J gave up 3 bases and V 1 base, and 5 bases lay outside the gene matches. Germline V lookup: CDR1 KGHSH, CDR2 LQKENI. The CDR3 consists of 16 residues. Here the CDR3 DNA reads TGTGCCAGCTCACCACTCGGGACAGGGGTGGACTATGGCTACACCTTC. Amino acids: CASSPLGTGVDYGYTF.

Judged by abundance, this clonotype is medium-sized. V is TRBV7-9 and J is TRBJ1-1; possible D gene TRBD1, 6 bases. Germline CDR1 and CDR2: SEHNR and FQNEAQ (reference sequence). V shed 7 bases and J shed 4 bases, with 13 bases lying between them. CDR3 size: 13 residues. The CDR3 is CASTPGVSTEAFF. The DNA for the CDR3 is TGTGCCAGCACCCCAGGGGTTTCCACTGAAGCTTTCTTT.

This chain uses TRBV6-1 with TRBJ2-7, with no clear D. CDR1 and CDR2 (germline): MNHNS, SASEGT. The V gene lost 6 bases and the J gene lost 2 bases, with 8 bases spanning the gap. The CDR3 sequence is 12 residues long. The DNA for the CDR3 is TGTGCCAGCAGCACACGTCCCTACGAGCAGTACTTC. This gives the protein CASSTRPYEQYF.

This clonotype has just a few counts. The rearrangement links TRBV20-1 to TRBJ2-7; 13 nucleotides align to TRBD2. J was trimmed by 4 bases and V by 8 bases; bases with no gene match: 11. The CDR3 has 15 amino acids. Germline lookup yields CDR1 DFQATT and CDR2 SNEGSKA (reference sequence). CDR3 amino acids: CSRLNGLAGAYEQYF. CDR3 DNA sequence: TGCAGTCGCCTAAATGGACTAGCGGGAGCTTACGAGCAGTACTTC.

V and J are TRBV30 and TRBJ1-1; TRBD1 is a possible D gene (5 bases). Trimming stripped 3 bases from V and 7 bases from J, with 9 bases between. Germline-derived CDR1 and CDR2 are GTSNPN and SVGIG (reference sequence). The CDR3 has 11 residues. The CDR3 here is CAWRERGEAFF. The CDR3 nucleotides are TGTGCCTGGAGGGAGAGGGGTGAAGCTTTCTTT.